Detailed here is one TCR beta chain. The V gene's germline CDR1 is LNHDA and CDR2 SQIVND (reference sequence). Trimming at V came to 5 bases and at J to 8 bases, leaving 13 bases not matched to a gene. CDR3 length: 15 amino acids. This entry belongs to a study of T-cell reconstitution after alpha-beta-depleted transplantation in children. The TCRbeta library was prepared with unique molecular identifiers. From the PCR reads, TCRdb called clonotypes with MiXCR, one entry per CDR3 protein. Here the sample spans some 520,000 distinct CDR3 sequences, roughly 33% being singletons. The chain links TRBV19 to TRBJ2-3; 7 bases are shared with TRBD1. The TCR originated in a human donor who donated a stem cell graft to a child with aplastic anemia. Sequenced material: PBMCs from the stem cell graft donor, taken from the stem cell graft. The CDR3 loop is CASSQDRTPMGTQYF. Written as DNA, the CDR3 is TGTGCCAGTAGTCAGGACAGGACCCCGATGGGTACGCAGTATTTT.